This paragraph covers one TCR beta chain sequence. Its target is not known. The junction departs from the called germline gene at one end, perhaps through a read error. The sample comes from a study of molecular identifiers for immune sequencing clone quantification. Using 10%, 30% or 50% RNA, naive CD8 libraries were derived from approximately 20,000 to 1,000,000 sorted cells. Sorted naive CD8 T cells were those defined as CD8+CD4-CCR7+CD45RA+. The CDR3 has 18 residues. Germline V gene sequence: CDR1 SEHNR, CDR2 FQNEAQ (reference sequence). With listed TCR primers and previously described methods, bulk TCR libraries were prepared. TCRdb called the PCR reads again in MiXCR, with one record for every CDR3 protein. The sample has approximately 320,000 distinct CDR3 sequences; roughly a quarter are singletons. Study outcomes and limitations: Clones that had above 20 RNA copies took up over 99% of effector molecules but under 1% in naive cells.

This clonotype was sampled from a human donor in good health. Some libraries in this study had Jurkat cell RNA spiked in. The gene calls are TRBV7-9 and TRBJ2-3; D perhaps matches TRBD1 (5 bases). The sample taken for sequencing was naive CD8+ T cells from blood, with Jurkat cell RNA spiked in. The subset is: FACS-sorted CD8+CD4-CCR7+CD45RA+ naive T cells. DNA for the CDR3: TGTGCCAGCAGCTTAAGCCGCATAGTAGTACCCGACACAGGTACGCAGTATTTT. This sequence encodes CASSLSRIVVPDTGTQYF. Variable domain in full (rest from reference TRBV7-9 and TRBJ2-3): DTGVSQNPRHKITKRGQNVTFRCDPISEHNRLYWYRQTLGQGPEFLTYFQNEAQLEKSRLLSDRFSAERPKGSFSTLEIQRTEQGDSAMYLCASSLSRIVVPDTGTQYFGPGTRLTVL.